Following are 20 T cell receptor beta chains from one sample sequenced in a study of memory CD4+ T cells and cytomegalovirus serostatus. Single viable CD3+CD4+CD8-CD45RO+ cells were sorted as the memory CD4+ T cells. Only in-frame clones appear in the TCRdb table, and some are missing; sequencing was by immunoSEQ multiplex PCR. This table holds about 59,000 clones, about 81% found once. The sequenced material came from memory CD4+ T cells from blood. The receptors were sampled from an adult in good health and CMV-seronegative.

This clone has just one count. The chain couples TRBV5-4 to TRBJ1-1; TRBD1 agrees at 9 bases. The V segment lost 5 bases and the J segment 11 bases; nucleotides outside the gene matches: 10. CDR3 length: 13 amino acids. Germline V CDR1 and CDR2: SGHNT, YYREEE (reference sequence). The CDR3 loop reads CASRQGQGKFAFF. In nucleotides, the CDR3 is TGTGCCAGCAGACAGGGACAGGGCAAATTTGCTTTCTTT.

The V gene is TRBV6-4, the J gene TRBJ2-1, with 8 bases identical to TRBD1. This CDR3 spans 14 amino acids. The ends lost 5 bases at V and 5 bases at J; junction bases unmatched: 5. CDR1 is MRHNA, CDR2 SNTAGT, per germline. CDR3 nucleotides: TGTGCCAGCAGTCAACAGGGGGGAAACAATGAGCAGTTCTTC. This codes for CASSQQGGNNEQFF.

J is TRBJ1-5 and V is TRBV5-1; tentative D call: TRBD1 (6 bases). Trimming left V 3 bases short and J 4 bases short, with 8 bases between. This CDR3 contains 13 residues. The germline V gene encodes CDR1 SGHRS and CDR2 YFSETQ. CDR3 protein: CASSSDRNQPQHF. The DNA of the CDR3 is TGCGCCAGCAGCTCGGACAGAAATCAGCCCCAGCATTTT. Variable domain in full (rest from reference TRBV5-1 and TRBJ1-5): KAGVTQTPRYLIKTRGQQVTLSCSPISGHRSVSWYQQTPGQGLQFLFEYFSETQRNKGNFPGRFSGRQFSNSRSEMNVSTLELGDSALYLCASSSDRNQPQHFGDGTRLSIL.

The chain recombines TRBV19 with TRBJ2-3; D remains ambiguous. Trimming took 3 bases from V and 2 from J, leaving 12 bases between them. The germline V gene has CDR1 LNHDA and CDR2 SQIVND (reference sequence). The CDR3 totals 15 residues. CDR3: CASSITGPPTDTQYF. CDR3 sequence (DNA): TGTGCCAGTAGTATCACTGGTCCCCCCACAGATACGCAGTATTTT.

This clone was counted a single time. The CDR3 sequence: CASRRAVGGSEAFF. The CDR3, as DNA: TGTGCCAGCAGACGGGCGGTGGGTGGATCGGAAGCTTTCTTT. The chain is built from TRBV6-6 and TRBJ1-1; no clear D. V lost 6 bases, J lost 8 bases, and 19 bases lay in between. The CDR3 has 14 residues. In germline, CDR1 is MNHNY, CDR2 SVGAGI (reference sequence).

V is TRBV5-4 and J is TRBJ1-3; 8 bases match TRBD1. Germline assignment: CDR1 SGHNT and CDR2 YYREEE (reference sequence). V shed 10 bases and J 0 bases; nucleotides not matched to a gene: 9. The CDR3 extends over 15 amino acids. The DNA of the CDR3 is TGTGCCGCACAGGGGGGACCGGCCTCTGGAAACACCATATATTTT. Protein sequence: CAAQGGPASGNTIYF. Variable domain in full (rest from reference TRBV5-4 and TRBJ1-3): ETGVTQSPTHLIKTRGQQVTLRCSSQSGHNTVSWYQQALGQGPQFIFQYYREEENGRGNFPPRFSGLQFPNYSSELNVNALELDDSALYLCAAQGGPASGNTIYFGEGSWLTVV.

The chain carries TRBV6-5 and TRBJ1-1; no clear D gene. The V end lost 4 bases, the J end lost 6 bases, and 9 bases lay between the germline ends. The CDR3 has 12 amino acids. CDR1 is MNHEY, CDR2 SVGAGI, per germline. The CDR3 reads CASSFGRSEAFF. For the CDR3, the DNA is TGTGCCAGCAGTTTTGGACGGTCTGAAGCTTTCTTT.

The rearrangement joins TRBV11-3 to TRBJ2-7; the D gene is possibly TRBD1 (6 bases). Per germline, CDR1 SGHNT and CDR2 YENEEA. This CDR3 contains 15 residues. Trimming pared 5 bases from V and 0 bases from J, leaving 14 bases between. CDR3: CASSLRGTNSYEQYF. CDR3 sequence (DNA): TGTGCCAGCAGCCTTAGGGGGACAAACTCCTACGAGCAGTACTTC.

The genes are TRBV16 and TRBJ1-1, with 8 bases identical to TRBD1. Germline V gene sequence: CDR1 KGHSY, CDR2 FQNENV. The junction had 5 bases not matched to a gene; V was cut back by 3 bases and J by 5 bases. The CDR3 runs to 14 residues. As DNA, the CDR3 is TGTGCCAGCAGCCACAGGACAGGGAAGACTGAAGCTTTCTTT. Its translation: CASSHRTGKTEAFF.

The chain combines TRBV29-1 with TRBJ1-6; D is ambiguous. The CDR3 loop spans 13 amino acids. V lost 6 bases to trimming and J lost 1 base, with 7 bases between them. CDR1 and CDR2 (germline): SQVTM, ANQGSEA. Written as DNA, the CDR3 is TGCAGCGTCCGGTATTCCTATAATTCACCCCTCCACTTT. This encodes CSVRYSYNSPLHF.

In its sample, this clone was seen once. CDR3 region: CASSPRVTVYNEQFF. The CDR3 coding sequence is TGTGCCAGCTCACCACGGGTCACGGTATACAATGAGCAGTTCTTC. This sequence joins TRBV18 and TRBJ2-1; D uncertain. V lost 1 base and J 4 bases, leaving 11 bases between the germline ends. The CDR3 has 15 residues. Germline V gene sequence: CDR1 KGHSH, CDR2 LQKENI. The full variable domain, its missing parts supplied by reference TRBV18 and TRBJ2-1, is NAGVMQNPRHLVRRRGQEARLRCSPMKGHSHVYWYRQLPEEGLKFMVYLQKENIIDESGMPKERFSAEFPKEGPSILRIQQVVRGDSAAYFCASSPRVTVYNEQFFGPGTRLTVL.

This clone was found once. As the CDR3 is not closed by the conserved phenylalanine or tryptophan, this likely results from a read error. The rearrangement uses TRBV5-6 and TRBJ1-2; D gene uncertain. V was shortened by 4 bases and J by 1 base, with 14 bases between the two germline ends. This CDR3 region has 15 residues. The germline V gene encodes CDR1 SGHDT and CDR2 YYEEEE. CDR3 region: CASSTFGRGNYGYTL. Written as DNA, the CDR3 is TGTGCCAGCAGCACATTCGGGAGAGGTAACTATGGCTACACCCTC.

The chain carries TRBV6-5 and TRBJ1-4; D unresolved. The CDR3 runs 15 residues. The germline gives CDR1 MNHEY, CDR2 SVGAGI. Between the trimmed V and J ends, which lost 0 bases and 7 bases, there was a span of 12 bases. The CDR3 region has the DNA TGTGCCAGCAGTTACTCGTTTACATCACCTGAAAAACTGTTTTTT. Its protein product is CASSYSFTSPEKLFF.

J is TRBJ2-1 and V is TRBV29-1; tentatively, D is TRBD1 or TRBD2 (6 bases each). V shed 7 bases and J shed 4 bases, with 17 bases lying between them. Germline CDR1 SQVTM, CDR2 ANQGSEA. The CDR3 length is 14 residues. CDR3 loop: CSEISRGAYNEQFF. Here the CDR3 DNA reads TGCAGCGAAATTAGTAGGGGGGCTTACAATGAGCAGTTCTTC.

CDR3 region: CAWSVQSSAGGYTF. Written as DNA, the CDR3 is TGTGCCTGGAGTGTACAGTCCTCCGCCGGAGGCTACACCTTC. V usage is TRBV30 and J usage is TRBJ1-2; no firm D call. CDR3 size: 14 residues. The germline V and J ends were trimmed by 0 bases and 8 bases, with 16 bases remaining between them. CDR1 GTSNPN and CDR2 SVGIG come from the germline V gene (reference sequence).

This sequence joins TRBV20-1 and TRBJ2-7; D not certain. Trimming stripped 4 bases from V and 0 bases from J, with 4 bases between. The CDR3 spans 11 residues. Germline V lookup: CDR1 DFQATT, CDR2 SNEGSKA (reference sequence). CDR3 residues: CSAMFSYEQYF. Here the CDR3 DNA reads TGCAGTGCTATGTTCTCCTACGAGCAGTACTTC.

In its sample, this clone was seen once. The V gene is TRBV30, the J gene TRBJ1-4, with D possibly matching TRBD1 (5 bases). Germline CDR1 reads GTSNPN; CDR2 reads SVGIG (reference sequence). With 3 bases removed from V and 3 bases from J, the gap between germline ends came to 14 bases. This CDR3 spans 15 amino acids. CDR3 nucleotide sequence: TGTGCCTGGAGGTCCACCGGGGGACCTAATGAAAAACTGTTTTTT. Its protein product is CAWRSTGGPNEKLFF.

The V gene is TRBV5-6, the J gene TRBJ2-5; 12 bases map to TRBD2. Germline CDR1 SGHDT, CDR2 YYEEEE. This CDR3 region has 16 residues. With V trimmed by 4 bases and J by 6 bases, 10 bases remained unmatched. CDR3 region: CASSPGGLAGGKTQYF. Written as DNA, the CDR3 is TGTGCCAGCAGCCCCGGTGGTCTAGCGGGAGGGAAGACCCAGTACTTC.

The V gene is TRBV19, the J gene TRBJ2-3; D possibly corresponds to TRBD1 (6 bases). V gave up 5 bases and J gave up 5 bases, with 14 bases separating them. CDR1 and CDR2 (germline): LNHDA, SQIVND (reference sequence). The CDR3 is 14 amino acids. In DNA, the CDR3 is TGTGCCAGTAGTGCACAGGGACGGGGAGATACGCAGTATTTT. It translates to CASSAQGRGDTQYF.

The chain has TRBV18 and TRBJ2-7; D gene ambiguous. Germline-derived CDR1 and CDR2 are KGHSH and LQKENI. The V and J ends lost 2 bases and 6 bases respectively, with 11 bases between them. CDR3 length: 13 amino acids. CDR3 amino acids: CASSPNKPSEQYF. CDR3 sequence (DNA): TGTGCCAGCTCACCAAATAAACCGTCCGAGCAGTACTTC.